This TCR beta chain was recorded in a study of shared clonotypes between healthy human individuals. Study overall: Each donor's CD8 memory used one plate, CD8 naive two, each CD4 subset three.

The assay was immunoSEQ multiplex PCR, and TCRdb's table has in-frame clones only and misses some. The sample includes around 700,000 clones, 92% seen only once; the top ten take about 24%. Study-wide points: Estimated clonotype richness was generally higher in naive than memory subsets. Rarefaction gave evidence that sorted-subset sequencing remained incomplete despite large depth.

About this clone itself: Its antigen is as yet unknown.

Trimming cost V 0 bases and J 5 bases, with 7 bases left between them. Germline V gives CDR1 MNHEY, CDR2 SVGAGI. The CDR3 is made up of 13 amino acids. The naive CD8 subset, CD45RO-negative cells positively selected for CCR7, excluded terminally differentiated effector memory CD45RA+ cells. Sequenced material: naive CD8+ T cells sorted from blood. The chain joins TRBV6-5 to TRBJ2-5; D ambiguous. The sequence was obtained from a young man in good health. CDR3 in amino acids: CASSYSTVETQYF. The CDR3 nucleotides read TGTGCCAGCAGTTACTCAACGGTGGAGACCCAGTACTTC.